The text below deals with one T cell receptor beta chain. The primer mix had 60 Vbeta and 13 Jbeta primers. Some clones are missing from TCRdb's copy, which holds only in-frame ones; the method was immunoSEQ multiplex PCR. The data contain 150,000 to 200,000 clones, approximately 80% of them singletons. The source of the sample is a study of cytomegalovirus exposure and HLA in healthy donors. Deletions cut 0 bases from V and 3 bases from J, with 11 bases between. Germline assignment: CDR1 LGHNA and CDR2 YNFKEQ. CDR3 length: 16 amino acids. The receptor was isolated from a girl aged 10-17 years in good health and CMV-seropositive. The sample comprised PBMCs. V and J are TRBV4-2 and TRBJ1-4; a possible D gene is TRBD1 (6 bases). Here the CDR3 reads CASSQEGAGANEKLFF. CDR3 sequence (DNA): TGTGCCAGCAGCCAAGAAGGAGCAGGGGCTAATGAAAAACTGTTTTTT.